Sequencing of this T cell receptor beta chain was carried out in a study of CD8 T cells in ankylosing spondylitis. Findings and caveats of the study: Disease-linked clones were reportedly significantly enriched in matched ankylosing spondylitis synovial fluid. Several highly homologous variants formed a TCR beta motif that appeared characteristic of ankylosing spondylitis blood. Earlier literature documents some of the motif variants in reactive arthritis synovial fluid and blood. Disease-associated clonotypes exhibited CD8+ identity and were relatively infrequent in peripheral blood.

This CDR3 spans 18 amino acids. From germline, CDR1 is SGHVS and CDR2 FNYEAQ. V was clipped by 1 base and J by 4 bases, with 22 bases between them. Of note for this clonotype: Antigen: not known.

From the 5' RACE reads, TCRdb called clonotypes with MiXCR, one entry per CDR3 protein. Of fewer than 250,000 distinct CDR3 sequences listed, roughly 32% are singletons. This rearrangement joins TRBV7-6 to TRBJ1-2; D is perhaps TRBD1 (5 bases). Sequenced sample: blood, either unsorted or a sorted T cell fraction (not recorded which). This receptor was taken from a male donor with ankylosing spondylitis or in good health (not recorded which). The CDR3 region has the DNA TGTGCCAGCAGCTTAGAGGGCGGAACGGGGCGGTGGGGCTATGGCTACACCTTC. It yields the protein CASSLEGGTGRWGYGYTF.